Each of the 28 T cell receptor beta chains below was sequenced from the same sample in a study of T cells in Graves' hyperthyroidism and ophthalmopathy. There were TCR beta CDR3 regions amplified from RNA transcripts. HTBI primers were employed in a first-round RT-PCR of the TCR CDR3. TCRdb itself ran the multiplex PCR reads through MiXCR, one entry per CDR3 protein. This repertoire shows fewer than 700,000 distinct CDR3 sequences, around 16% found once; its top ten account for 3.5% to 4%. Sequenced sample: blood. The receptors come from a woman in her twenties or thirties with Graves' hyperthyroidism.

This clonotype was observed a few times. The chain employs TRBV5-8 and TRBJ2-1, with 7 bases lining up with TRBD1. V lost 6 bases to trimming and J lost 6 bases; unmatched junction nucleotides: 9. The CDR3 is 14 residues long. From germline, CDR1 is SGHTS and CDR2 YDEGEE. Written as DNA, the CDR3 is TGTGCCAGCACCGAAGGACAGGTCGGCAATGAGCAGTTCTTC. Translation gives CASTEGQVGNEQFF.

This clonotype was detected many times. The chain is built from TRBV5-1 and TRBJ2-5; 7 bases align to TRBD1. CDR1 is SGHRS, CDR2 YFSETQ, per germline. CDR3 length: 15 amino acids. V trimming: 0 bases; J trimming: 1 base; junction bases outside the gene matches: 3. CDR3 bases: TGCGCCAGCAGCTTGGGAGGGGGCTTCCAAGAGACCCAGTACTTC. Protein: CASSLGGGFQETQYF.

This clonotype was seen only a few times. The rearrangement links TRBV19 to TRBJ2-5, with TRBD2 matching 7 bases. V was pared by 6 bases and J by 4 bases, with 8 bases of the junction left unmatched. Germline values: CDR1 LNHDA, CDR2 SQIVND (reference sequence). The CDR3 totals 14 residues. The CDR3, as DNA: TGTGCCAGTAGAATCGCGGGAGTGGGAGAGACCCAGTACTTC. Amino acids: CASRIAGVGETQYF.

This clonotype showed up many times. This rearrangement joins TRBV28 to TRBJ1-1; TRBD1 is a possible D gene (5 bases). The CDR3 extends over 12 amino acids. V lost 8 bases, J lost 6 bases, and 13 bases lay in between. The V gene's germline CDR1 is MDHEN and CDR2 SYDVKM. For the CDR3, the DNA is TGTGCCAGCTCAGGGTTGGTCGCTGAAGCTTTCTTT. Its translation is CASSGLVAEAFF.

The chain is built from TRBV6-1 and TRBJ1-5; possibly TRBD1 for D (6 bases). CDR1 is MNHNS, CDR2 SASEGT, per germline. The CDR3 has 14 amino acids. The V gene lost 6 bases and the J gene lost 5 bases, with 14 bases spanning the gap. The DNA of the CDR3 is TGTGCCAGCAGAGAGGGGGGGTTCGATCAGCCCCAGCATTTT. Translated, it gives CASREGGFDQPQHF.

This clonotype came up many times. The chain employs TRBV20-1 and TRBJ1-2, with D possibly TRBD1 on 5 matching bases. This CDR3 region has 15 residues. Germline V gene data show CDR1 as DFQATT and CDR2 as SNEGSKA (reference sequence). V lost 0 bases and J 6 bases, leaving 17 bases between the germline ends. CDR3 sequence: CSAREPRGSGHGYTF. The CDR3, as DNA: TGCAGTGCTAGAGAACCGCGGGGCTCCGGGCATGGCTACACCTTC.

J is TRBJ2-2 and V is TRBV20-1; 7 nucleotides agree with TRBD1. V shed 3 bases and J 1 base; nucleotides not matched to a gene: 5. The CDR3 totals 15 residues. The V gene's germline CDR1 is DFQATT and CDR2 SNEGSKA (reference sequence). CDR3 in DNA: TGCAGTGCTAGGGGACAGTCGGAGAACACCGGGGAGCTGTTTTTT. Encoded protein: CSARGQSENTGELFF.

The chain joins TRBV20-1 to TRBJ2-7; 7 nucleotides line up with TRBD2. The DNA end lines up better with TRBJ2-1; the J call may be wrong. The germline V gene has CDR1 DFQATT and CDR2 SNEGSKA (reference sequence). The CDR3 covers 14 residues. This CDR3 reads CSARDVTSSYEQFF. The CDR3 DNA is TGCAGTGCTAGAGATGTGACTAGCTCCTACGAGCAGTTCTTC.

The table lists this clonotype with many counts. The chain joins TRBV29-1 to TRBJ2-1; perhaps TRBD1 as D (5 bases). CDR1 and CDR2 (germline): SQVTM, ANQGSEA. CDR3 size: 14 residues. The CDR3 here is CRVIRASSYNEQFF. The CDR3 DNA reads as TGCAGAGTGATCAGGGCTAGCTCCTACAATGAGCAGTTCTTC.

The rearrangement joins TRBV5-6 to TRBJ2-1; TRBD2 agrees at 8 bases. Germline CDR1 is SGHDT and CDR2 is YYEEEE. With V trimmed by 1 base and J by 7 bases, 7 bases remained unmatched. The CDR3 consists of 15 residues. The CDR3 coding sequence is TGTGCCAGCAGCTTGTTTATCGGGAGGGGGAATGAGCAGTTCTTC. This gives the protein CASSLFIGRGNEQFF.

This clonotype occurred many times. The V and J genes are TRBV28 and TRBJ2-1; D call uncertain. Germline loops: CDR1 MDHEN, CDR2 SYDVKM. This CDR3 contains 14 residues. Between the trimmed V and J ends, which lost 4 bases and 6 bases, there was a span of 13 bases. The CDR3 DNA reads TGTGCCAGCAGTTCCCCCGCGGAAGGCAATGAGCAGTTCTTC. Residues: CASSSPAEGNEQFF.

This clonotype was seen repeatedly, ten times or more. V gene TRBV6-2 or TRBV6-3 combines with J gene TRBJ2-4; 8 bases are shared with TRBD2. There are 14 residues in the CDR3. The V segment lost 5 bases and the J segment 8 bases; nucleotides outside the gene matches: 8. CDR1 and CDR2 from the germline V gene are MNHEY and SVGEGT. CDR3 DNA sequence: TGTGCCAGCAGTAGGGGGACTAGGCGGGACATTCAGTACTTC. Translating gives CASSRGTRRDIQYF.

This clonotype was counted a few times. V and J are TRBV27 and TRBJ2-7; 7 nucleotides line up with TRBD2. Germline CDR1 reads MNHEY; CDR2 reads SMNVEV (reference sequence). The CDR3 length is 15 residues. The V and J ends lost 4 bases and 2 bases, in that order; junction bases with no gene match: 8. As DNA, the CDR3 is TGTGCCAGCAGTTGGGGGGGTGGGTTGGCCTACGAGCAGTACTTC. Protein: CASSWGGGLAYEQYF.

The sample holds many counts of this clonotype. The CDR3 spells CAWSVRRESTYTF. The CDR3 nucleotides read TGTGCCTGGAGTGTACGTAGGGAATCGACCTACACCTTC. V gene TRBV30 combines with J gene TRBJ1-2; unclear D gene. Trimming shortened V by 0 bases and J by 10 bases, and 15 bases separated the two germline ends. CDR3 length equals 13 residues. Germline V gives CDR1 GTSNPN, CDR2 SVGIG (reference sequence).

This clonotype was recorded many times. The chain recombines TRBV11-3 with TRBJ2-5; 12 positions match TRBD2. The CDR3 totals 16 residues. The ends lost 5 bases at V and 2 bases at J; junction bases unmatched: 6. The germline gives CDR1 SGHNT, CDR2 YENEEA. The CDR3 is CASSTRLAGEQETQYF. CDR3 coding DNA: TGTGCCAGCAGCACTCGACTAGCGGGAGAACAAGAGACCCAGTACTTC. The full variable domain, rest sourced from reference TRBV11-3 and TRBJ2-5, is EAGVVQSPRYKIIEKKQPVAFWCNPISGHNTLYWYLQNLGQGPELLIRYENEEAVDDSQLPKDRFSAERLKGVDSTLKIQPAELGDSAVYLCASSTRLAGEQETQYFGPGTRLLVL.

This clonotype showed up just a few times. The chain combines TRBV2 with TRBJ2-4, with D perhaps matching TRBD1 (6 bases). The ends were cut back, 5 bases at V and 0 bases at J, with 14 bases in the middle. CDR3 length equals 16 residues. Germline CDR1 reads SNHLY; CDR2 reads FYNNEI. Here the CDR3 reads CASSLGGGPAKNIQYF. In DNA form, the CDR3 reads TGTGCCAGCAGTTTAGGTGGGGGCCCAGCCAAAAACATTCAGTACTTC.

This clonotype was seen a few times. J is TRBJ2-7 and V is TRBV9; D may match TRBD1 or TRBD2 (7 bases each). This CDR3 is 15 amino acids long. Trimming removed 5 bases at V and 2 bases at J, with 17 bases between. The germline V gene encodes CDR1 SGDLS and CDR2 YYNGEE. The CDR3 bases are TGTGCCAGCAGTCTAGGGGGAGGGACAGCCTACGAGCAGTACTTC. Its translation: CASSLGGGTAYEQYF.

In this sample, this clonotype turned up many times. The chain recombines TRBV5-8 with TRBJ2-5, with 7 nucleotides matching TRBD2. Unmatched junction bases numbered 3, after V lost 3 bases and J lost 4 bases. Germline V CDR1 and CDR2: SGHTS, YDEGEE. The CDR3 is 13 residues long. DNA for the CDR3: TGTGCCAGCAGCTCGGGACTAACAGAGACCCAGTACTTC. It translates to CASSSGLTETQYF.

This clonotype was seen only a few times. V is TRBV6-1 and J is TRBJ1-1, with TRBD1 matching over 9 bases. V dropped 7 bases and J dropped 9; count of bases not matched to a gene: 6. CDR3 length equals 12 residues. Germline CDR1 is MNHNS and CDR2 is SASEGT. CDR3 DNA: TGTGCCAGCACGGGACAGGGATTCCAAGCTTTCTTT. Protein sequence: CASTGQGFQAFF.

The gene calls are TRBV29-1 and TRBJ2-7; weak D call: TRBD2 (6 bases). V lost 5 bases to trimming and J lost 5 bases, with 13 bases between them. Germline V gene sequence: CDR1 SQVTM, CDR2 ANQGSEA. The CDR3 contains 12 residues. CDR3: CSVRGSSHEQYF. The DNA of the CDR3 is TGCAGCGTTCGGGGGAGCAGCCACGAGCAGTACTTC.

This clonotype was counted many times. The CDR3: CASSLVGGSYNEQFF. The CDR3 DNA is TGCGCCAGCAGCTTGGTGGGGGGGAGCTACAATGAGCAGTTCTTC. V is TRBV5-1 and J is TRBJ2-1; 7 bases line up with TRBD2. With V trimmed by 0 bases and J by 3 bases, 3 bases remained unmatched. The CDR3 totals 15 residues. CDR1 is SGHRS and CDR2 is YFSETQ in the germline V gene.

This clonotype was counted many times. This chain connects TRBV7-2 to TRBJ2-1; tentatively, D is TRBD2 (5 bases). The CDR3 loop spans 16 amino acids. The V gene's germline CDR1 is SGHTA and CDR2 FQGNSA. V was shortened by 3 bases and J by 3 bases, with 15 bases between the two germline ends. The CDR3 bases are TGTGCCAGCAGCTTTCGGAGTCTGGGAGACTACAATGAGCAGTTCTTC. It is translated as CASSFRSLGDYNEQFF.

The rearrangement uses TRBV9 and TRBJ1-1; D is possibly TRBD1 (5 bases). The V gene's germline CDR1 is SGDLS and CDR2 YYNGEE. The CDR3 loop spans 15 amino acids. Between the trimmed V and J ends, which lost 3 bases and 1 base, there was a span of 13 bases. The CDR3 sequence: CASSATGTENTEAFF. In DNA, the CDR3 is TGTGCCAGCAGCGCGACCGGGACCGAGAACACTGAAGCTTTCTTT.

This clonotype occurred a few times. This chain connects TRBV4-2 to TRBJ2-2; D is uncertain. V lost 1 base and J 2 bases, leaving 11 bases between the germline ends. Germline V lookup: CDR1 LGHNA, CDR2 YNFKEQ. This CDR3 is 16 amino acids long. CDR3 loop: CASSQVHYLNTGELFF. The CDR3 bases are TGTGCCAGCAGCCAAGTTCACTACCTAAACACCGGGGAGCTGTTTTTT.

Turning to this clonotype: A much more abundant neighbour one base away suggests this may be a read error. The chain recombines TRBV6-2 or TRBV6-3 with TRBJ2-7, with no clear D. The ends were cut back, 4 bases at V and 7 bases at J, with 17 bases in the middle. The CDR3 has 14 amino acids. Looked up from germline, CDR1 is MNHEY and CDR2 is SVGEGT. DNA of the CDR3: TGTGCCAGCAGTTCGAGGAATACACGCAATGAGCAGTACTTC. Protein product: CASSSRNTRNEQYF.

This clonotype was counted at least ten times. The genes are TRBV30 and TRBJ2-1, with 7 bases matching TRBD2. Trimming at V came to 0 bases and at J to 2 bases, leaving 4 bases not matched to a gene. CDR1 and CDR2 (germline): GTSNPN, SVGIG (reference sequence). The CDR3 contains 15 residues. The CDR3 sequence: CAWSVASGPYNEQFF. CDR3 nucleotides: TGTGCCTGGAGTGTCGCTAGCGGACCCTACAATGAGCAGTTCTTC.

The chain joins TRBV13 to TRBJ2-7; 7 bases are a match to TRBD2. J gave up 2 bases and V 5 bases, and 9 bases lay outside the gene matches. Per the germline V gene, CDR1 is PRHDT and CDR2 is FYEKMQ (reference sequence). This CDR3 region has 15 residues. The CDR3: CASSRGDGPTYEQYF. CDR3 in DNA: TGTGCCAGCAGCCGGGGGGACGGCCCCACCTACGAGCAGTACTTC.

CDR3 coding DNA: TGTGCCAGTAGTATGTTACTCAATGGTGAAGCTTTCTTT. Its protein product is CASSMLLNGEAFF. The genes are TRBV19 and TRBJ1-1; no clear D gene. Trimming took off 3 bases at V and 7 bases at J, with 12 bases between the two ends. The CDR3 extends over 13 amino acids. In germline, CDR1 is LNHDA, CDR2 SQIVND (reference sequence).